Shown below are 14 T cell receptor beta chains from a single sample sequenced in a study of T cell repertoires in cytomegalovirus infection. TCRdb passed the reads through MiXCR, listing each CDR3 protein once. The repertoire has fewer than 300,000 distinct CDR3 sequences, about 25% of them found once; the top ten carry over 11%. The sequencing input was PBMCs. Receptor source: a human donor in good health (CMV status not recorded). Some clones in this sample may be carry-over from other donors' samples.

This clonotype was detected ten times or more. This sequence joins TRBV4-1 and TRBJ2-7, with D possibly matching TRBD1 (5 bases). Looked up from germline, CDR1 is MGHRA and CDR2 is YSYEKL. The CDR3 has 16 residues. Trimming cost V 4 bases and J 3 bases, with 19 bases left between them. The CDR3 DNA reads as TGCGCCAGCAGCCCAAGATCAGAAAGGGGCTACTACGAGCAGTACTTC. This codes for CASSPRSERGYYEQYF.

This chain links TRBV28 with TRBJ1-1; tentatively, D is TRBD1 (6 bases). Trimming removed 11 bases from V and 1 base from J, with 17 bases in between. In germline, CDR1 is MDHEN, CDR2 SYDVKM. This CDR3 is built from 14 residues. CDR3 amino acids: CAHWPGQPNTEAFF. The CDR3 region has the DNA TGTGCCCACTGGCCGGGACAACCGAACACTGAAGCTTTCTTT.

There are a few counts of this clonotype. V usage is TRBV19 and J usage is TRBJ1-2; possible D gene TRBD1, 5 bases. Germline CDR1 reads LNHDA; CDR2 reads SQIVND (reference sequence). The CDR3 contains 14 residues. With 8 bases removed from V and 11 bases from J, the gap between germline ends came to 24 bases. CDR3 coding DNA: TGTGCCAGTTTCGGGACGGCGAGTACTATGCGGTACACCTTC. This sequence encodes CASFGTASTMRYTF.

Note on this clonotype: The junction departs from the called germline gene at one end, perhaps through a read error. The chain is built from TRBV6-2 or TRBV6-3 and TRBJ2-3; 7 bases align to TRBD1. This CDR3 region has 17 residues. The germline CDR1 and CDR2 sequences are MNHEY and SVGEGT. The CDR3 loop is CASSRIGTALRTDAQYF. Here the CDR3 DNA reads TGTGCCAGCAGTAGGATCGGGACAGCCTTGCGCACAGATGCGCAGTATTTT.

This clonotype was seen only a few times. This chain uses TRBV18 with TRBJ2-1, with D possibly being TRBD1 (6 bases). Germline V lookup: CDR1 KGHSH, CDR2 LQKENI. V was pared by 5 bases and J by 3 bases, with 14 bases between. The length of the CDR3 is 15 residues. CDR3 in amino acids: CASSVLRDNYNEQFF. The DNA of the CDR3 is TGTGCCAGCTCAGTGCTACGGGACAACTACAATGAGCAGTTCTTC.

This clonotype was observed a few times. V is TRBV10-3 and J is TRBJ2-1; D remains unclear. The V gene's germline CDR1 is ENHRY and CDR2 SYGVKD. V was cut by 11 bases and J by 9 bases, with 14 bases left in between. CDR3 size: 11 residues. The CDR3 protein is CASLQSREQFF. As DNA, the CDR3 is TGTGCCTCGCTCCAGTCCCGTGAGCAGTTCTTC.

The chain joins TRBV20-1 to TRBJ2-7; 9 bases are shared with TRBD2. V was pared by 6 bases and J by 3 bases, with 9 bases of the junction left unmatched. CDR3 length equals 14 residues. From germline, CDR1 is DFQATT and CDR2 SNEGSKA (reference sequence). This CDR3 is CSASPSGINYEQYF. Written as DNA, the CDR3 is TGCAGTGCCAGCCCTAGCGGGATAAACTACGAGCAGTACTTC.

This clonotype was seen a handful of times. V usage is TRBV6-2 or TRBV6-3 and J usage is TRBJ2-3; unclear D gene. Germline CDR1 is MNHEY and CDR2 is SVGEGT. V shed 2 bases and J shed 1 base, with 4 bases lying between them. This CDR3 contains 13 residues. In DNA form, the CDR3 reads TGTGCCAGCAGTTACGACGGCACAGATACGCAGTATTTT. Protein product: CASSYDGTDTQYF.

In its sample, this clonotype was seen a few times. V gene TRBV20-1 combines with J gene TRBJ1-1, with 7 bases aligning to TRBD1. The length of the CDR3 is 18 residues. The germline gives CDR1 DFQATT, CDR2 SNEGSKA (reference sequence). V gave up 2 bases and J gave up 0 bases; unmatched junction bases: 15. CDR3 bases: TGCAGTGCTAGAACCCTGGACAGGAAAAGAACTCTGAACACTGAAGCTTTCTTT. Protein sequence: CSARTLDRKRTLNTEAFF.

This clonotype was detected ten times or more. The V gene is TRBV7-2, the J gene TRBJ2-3, with 10 positions matching TRBD2. Trimming cost V 4 bases and J 2 bases; bases outside gene matches: 6. The CDR3 is 16 amino acids. CDR1 and CDR2 (germline): SGHTA, FQGNSA. Here the CDR3 DNA reads TGTGCCAGCAGCTCCCGGACTAGCGGATACACAGATACGCAGTATTTT. It is translated as CASSSRTSGYTDTQYF.

Of note for this clonotype: This may arise from a read error, as a much more abundant clone is one base away. This rearrangement joins TRBV7-9 to TRBJ1-4; maybe TRBD1 (6 bases). V shed 0 bases and J shed 10 bases, with 15 bases lying between them. CDR1 and CDR2 from the germline V gene are SEHNR and FQNEAQ (reference sequence). This CDR3 spans 15 amino acids. This chain's CDR3 is CASSLADSPGVKLFF. CDR3 nucleotide sequence: TGTGCCAGCAGCTTAGCGGACAGTCCGGGTGTAAAACTGTTTTTT.

This clonotype showed up many times. This sequence joins TRBV11-3 and TRBJ2-1; weak D call: TRBD1 (5 bases). The CDR3 spans 13 residues. Per germline, CDR1 SGHNT and CDR2 YENEEA. The V end lost 4 bases, the J end lost 7 bases, and 11 bases lay between the germline ends. CDR3 bases: TGTGCCAGCAGCTCAGACAGAAGGAATGAGCAGTTCTTC. Translated: CASSSDRRNEQFF.

This clonotype has just a few counts. This chain uses TRBV11-2 with TRBJ2-5; the match to TRBD2 covers 12 bases. V trimming: 4 bases; J trimming: 1 base; junction bases outside the gene matches: 4. The CDR3 is 16 amino acids. CDR1 is SGHAT, CDR2 FQNNGV, per germline. The CDR3 region is CASSSGLAGLQETQYF. The CDR3 region has the DNA TGTGCCAGCAGCTCGGGACTAGCGGGCCTCCAAGAGACCCAGTACTTC.

There are many counts of this clonotype. The chain links TRBV7-2 to TRBJ1-4; TRBD1 agrees at 7 bases. Per germline, CDR1 SGHTA and CDR2 FQGNSA. This CDR3 spans 19 amino acids. With 6 bases clipped from V and 0 bases from J, the junction kept 16 bases outside the gene matches. CDR3 nucleotide sequence: TGTGCCAGCAGTTATCTCCTTACCGGACAGGACCCAACTAATGAAAAACTGTTTTTT. Translation gives CASSYLLTGQDPTNEKLFF.